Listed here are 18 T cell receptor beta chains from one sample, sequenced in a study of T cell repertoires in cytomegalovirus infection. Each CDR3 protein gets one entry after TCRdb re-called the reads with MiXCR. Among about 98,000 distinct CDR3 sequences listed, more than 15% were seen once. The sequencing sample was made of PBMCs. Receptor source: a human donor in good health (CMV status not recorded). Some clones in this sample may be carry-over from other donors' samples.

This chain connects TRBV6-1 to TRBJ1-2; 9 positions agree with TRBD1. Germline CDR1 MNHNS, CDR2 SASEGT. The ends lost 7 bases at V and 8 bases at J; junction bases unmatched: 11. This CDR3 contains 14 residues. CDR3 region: CASTGGDRVKGYTF. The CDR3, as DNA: TGTGCCAGCACGGGAGGGGACAGGGTTAAAGGCTACACCTTC.

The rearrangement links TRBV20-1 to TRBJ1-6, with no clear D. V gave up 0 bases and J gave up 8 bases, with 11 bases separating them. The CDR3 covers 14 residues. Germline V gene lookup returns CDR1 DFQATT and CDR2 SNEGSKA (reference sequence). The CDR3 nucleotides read TGCAGTGCTAGAGAAGCCCGCGGGGATTCACCCCTCCACTTT. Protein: CSAREARGDSPLHF.

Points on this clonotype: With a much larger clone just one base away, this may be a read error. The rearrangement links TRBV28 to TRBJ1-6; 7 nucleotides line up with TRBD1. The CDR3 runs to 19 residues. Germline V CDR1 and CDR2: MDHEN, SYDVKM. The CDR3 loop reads CASSSTGALLSSYNSPLPF. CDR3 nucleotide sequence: TGTGCCAGCAGTTCAACAGGGGCCCTGTTGAGCTCCTATAATTCACCCCTCCCCTTT. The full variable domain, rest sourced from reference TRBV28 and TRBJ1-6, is DVKVTQSSRYLVKRTGEKVFLECVQDMDHENMFWYRQDPGLGLRLIYFSYDVKMKEKGDIPEGYSVSREKKERFSLILESASTNQTSMYLCASSSTGALLSSYNSPLPFGNGTRLTVT.

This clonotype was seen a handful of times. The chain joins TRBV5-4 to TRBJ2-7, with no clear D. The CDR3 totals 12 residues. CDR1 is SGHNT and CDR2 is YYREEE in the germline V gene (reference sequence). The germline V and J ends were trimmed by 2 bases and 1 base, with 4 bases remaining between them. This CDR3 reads CASSFGSYEQYF. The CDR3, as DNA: TGTGCCAGCAGCTTTGGGTCCTACGAGCAGTACTTC.

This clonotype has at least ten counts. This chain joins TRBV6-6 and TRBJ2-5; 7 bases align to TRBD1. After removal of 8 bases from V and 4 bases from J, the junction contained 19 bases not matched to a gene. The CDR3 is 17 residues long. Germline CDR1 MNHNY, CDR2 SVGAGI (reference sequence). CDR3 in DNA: TGTGCCAGCGCCGAATTGGCCGGGACAGCCAGAGGAGAGACCCAGTACTTC. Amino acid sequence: CASAELAGTARGETQYF.

The CDR3 spells CASSLEGANQPQHF. The CDR3 DNA follows: TGTGCCAGTAGCCTGGAGGGGGCCAATCAGCCCCAGCATTTT. This chain connects TRBV19 to TRBJ1-5, with 7 bases that match TRBD1. This CDR3 has 14 amino acids. CDR1 LNHDA and CDR2 SQIVND come from the germline V gene (reference sequence). V shed 6 bases and J 3 bases; nucleotides not matched to a gene: 5.

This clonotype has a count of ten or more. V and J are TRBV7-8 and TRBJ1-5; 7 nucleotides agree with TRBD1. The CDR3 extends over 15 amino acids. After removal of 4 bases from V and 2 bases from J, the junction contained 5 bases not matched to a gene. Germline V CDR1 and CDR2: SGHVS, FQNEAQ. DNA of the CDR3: TGTGCCAGCAGCTACACAGGGGATGGCAATCAGCCCCAGCATTTT. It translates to CASSYTGDGNQPQHF. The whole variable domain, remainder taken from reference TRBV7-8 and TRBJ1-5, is GAGVSQSPRYKVAKRGQDVALRCDPISGHVSLFWYQQALGQGPEFLTYFQNEAQLDKSGLPSDRFFAERPEGSVSTLKIQRTQQEDSAVYLCASSYTGDGNQPQHFGDGTRLSIL.

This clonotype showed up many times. DNA of the CDR3: TGTGCCAGCAGCTTAACAGGGGAACCCTACGAGCAGTACTTC. This encodes CASSLTGEPYEQYF. J is TRBJ2-7 and V is TRBV7-2; the match to TRBD1 covers 7 bases. This CDR3 comprises 14 residues. Germline CDR1 is SGHTA and CDR2 is FQGNSA. V shed 2 bases, J shed 2 bases, and the junction held 3 bases outside the gene matches.

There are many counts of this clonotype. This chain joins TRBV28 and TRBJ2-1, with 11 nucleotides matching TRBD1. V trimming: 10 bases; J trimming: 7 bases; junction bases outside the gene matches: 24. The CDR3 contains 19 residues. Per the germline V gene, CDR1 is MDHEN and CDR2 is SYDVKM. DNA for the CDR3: TGTGCCACCCGGAAGGACAGGGGGCGACGGGGGGGCCCGGCGAATGAGCAGTTCTTC. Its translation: CATRKDRGRRGGPANEQFF.

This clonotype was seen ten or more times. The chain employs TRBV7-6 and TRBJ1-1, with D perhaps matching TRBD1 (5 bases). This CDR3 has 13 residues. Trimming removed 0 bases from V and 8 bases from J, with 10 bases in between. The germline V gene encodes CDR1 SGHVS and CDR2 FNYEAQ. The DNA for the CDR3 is TGTGCCAGCAGCTTAGCTGGGACGGCGGAAGCTTTCTTT. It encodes CASSLAGTAEAFF.

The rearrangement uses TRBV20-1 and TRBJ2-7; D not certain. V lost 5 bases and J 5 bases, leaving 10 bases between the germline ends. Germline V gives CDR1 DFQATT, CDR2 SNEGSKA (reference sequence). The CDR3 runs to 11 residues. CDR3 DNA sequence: TGCAGTGCTTTGGACGACCACGAGCAGTACTTC. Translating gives CSALDDHEQYF.

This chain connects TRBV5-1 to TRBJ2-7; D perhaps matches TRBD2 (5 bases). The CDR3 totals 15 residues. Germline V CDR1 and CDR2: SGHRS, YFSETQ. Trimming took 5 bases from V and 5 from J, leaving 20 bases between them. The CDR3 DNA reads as TGCGCCAGCAGTCCCCCGAGGGAGCACTACGACGAGCAGTACTTC. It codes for CASSPPREHYDEQYF.

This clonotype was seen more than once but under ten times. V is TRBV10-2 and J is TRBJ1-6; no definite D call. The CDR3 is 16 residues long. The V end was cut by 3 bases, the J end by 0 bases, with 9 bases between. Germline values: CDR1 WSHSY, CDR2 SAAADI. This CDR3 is CASSDHRSSYNSPLHF. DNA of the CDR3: TGCGCCAGCAGTGACCACCGAAGCTCCTATAATTCACCCCTCCACTTT.

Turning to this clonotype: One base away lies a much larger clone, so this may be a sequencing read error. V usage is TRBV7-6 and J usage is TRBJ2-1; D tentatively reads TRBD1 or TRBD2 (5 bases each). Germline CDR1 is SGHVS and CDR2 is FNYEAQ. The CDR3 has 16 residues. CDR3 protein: CASSLGGRVSYKEQFF. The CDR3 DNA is TGTGCCAGCAGCTTAGGGGGACGGGTCTCCTACAAAGAGCAGTTCTTC.

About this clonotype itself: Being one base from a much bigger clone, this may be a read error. In DNA, the CDR3 is TGTGCCAGCGGCTACAGGGCGGGCTACAATGAGCAGTTCTTC. Translated, it gives CASGYRAGYNEQFF. The V call is TRBV7-2, the J call TRBJ2-1; D might be TRBD1 (6 bases). The V end lost 8 bases, the J end lost 3 bases, and 14 bases lay between the germline ends. CDR3 size: 14 residues. Looked up from germline, CDR1 is SGHTA and CDR2 is FQGNSA.

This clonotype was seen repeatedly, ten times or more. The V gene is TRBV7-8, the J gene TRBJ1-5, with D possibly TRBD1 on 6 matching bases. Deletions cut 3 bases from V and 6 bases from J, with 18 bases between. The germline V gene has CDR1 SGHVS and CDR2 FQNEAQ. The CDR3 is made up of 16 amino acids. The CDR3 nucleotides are TGTGCCAGCAGCTTGGGATCAGGGGCCAGGGGTCAGCCCCAGCATTTT. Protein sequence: CASSLGSGARGQPQHF.

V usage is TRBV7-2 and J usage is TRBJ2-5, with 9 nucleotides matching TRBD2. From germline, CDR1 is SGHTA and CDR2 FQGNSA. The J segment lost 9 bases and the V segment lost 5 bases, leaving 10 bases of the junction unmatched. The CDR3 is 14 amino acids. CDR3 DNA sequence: TGTGCCAGCAGCGACAGCGTGGCGGGGGGGTCCCAGTACTTC. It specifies CASSDSVAGGSQYF.

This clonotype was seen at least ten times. CDR3 sequence (DNA): TGTGCCAGCAGCCCCGATGCGGTCAAAGGCTATGGCTACACCTTC. Protein: CASSPDAVKGYGYTF. The rearrangement joins TRBV7-3 to TRBJ1-2, with no clear D. Germline CDR1 reads SGHTA; CDR2 reads FQGTGA. The CDR3 has 15 amino acids. V lost 5 bases to trimming and J lost 4 bases, with 17 bases between them.